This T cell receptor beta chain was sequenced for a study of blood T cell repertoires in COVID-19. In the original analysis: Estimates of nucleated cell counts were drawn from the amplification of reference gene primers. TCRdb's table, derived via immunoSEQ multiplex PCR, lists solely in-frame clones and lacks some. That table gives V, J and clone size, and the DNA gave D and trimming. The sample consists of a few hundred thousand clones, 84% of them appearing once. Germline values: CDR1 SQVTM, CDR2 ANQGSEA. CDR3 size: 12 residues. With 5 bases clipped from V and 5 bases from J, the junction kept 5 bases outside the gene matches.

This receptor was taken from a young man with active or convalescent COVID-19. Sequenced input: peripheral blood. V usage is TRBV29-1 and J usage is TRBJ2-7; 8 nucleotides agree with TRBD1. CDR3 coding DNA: TGCAGCGTTTCAGGGGGCATCGACGAGCAGTACTTC. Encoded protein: CSVSGGIDEQYF.